These 28 T cell receptor beta chains originate from one sample sequenced in a study of Ad26.COV2.S vaccination and SARS-CoV-2 variants. Stated treatment: 15 to 20 received Ad26.COV2.S at low or high dose, single or two shots; a few received placebo; per-sample allocation not given. The samples date from day 63 after the first vaccine or placebo injection. The repertoire was sequenced with immunoSEQ multiplex PCR; TCRdb's copy has only in-frame clones and lacks some. The sample lists about 400,000 clones; roughly four fifths were seen once. The sample here was peripheral blood, taken in a trial of Ad26.COV2.S vaccine versus placebo. Source of these receptors: a person between 18 and 65 years old who received the Ad26.COV2.S COVID-19 vaccine or a placebo.

This chain joins TRBV2 and TRBJ2-7; D unresolved. V was shortened by 8 bases and J by 0 bases, with 5 bases between the two germline ends. CDR1 is SNHLY and CDR2 is FYNNEI in the germline V gene. The CDR3 has 11 amino acids. The CDR3 region is CASGDSYEQYF. DNA of the CDR3: TGTGCCAGCGGCGACTCCTACGAGCAGTACTTC.

V usage is TRBV4-2 and J usage is TRBJ2-1; a possible D gene is TRBD2 (6 bases). The CDR3 has 15 residues. The germline V and J ends were trimmed by 0 bases and 5 bases, with 11 bases remaining between them. Germline V CDR1 and CDR2: LGHNA, YNFKEQ. The CDR3 here is CASSQDHGRNNEQFF. Written as DNA, the CDR3 is TGTGCCAGCAGCCAAGATCATGGGAGGAACAATGAGCAGTTCTTC.

Notes on this clone: Since a much larger clone is just one base distant, this may be a read error. This same CDR3 is encoded by further DNA sequences in the sample. In DNA, the CDR3 is TGTGCCAGCAGCTTGGGACTAGCGGGGGTCACAGATACGCAGTATTTT. Its translation is CASSLGLAGVTDTQYF. This chain connects TRBV7-9 to TRBJ2-3, with 14 bases identical to TRBD2. CDR3 size: 16 residues. Looked up from germline, CDR1 is SEHNR and CDR2 is FQNEAQ (reference sequence). Trimming at V came to 3 bases and at J to 2 bases, leaving 1 base not matched to a gene.

This clone was counted only a few times. The J gene is TRBJ2-7, the V gene TRBV6-5, with D perhaps matching TRBD1 or TRBD2 (5 bases each). The CDR3 covers 15 residues. V lost 0 bases to trimming and J lost 6 bases, with 15 bases between them. CDR1 is MNHEY and CDR2 is SVGAGI in the germline V gene. The chain's CDR3 is CASSYSARIGAEQYF. Here the CDR3 DNA reads TGTGCCAGCAGTTACTCGGCTAGAATCGGGGCCGAGCAGTACTTC.

To note about this clone: Other DNA sequences in the sample encode the same CDR3. V gene TRBV6-5 combines with J gene TRBJ1-5, with 8 positions matching TRBD1. V dropped 0 bases and J dropped 7; count of bases not matched to a gene: 2. This CDR3 region has 14 residues. CDR1 is MNHEY, CDR2 SVGAGI, per germline. CDR3 amino acids: CASSYSAGGQPQHF. The CDR3 bases are TGTGCCAGCAGTTACTCGGCAGGGGGCCAGCCCCAGCATTTT.

Comment on this clone: This sample includes further DNA sequences coding for the same CDR3. V and J are TRBV9 and TRBJ1-5; D not resolved. The CDR3 length is 15 residues. Germline loops: CDR1 SGDLS, CDR2 YYNGEE. The V and J ends lost 0 bases and 0 bases respectively, with 7 bases between them. CDR3 DNA: TGTGCCAGCAGCGTAGACGGGTATAGCAATCAGCCCCAGCATTTT. It is translated as CASSVDGYSNQPQHF.

The chain carries TRBV5-1 and TRBJ2-7; 7 nucleotides align to TRBD1. The CDR3 runs to 14 residues. J gave up 6 bases and V 2 bases, and 8 bases lay outside the gene matches. Germline CDR1 SGHRS, CDR2 YFSETQ. The CDR3 DNA reads TGCGCCAGCAGCTTCTACAGGGGTTCAGGCGAGCAGTACTTC. Amino acid sequence: CASSFYRGSGEQYF.

This chain uses TRBV9 with TRBJ1-2; no clear D gene. The germline V and J ends were trimmed by 3 bases and 5 bases, with 11 bases remaining between them. Germline V gene lookup returns CDR1 SGDLS and CDR2 YYNGEE. The CDR3 loop spans 13 amino acids. Here the CDR3 DNA reads TGTGCCAGCAGCGGAGGCACGGAATATGGCTACACCTTC. Its translation: CASSGGTEYGYTF.

This clone showed up just a few times. The chain recombines TRBV5-6 with TRBJ2-5; 9 bases align to TRBD2. Trimming cost V 4 bases and J 5 bases; bases outside gene matches: 6. Germline CDR1 reads SGHDT; CDR2 reads YYEEEE. The CDR3 consists of 14 residues. The CDR3 reads CASSRAGGRETQYF. The CDR3 DNA reads as TGTGCCAGCAGCCGAGCGGGGGGCAGGGAGACCCAGTACTTC.

The chain carries TRBV10-3 and TRBJ2-7; 7 bases are a match to TRBD1. Germline CDR1 ENHRY, CDR2 SYGVKD. Losses at the gene ends were 6 bases for V and 3 bases for J; bases not matched to a gene: 8. The CDR3 consists of 14 residues. The CDR3 sequence is CAISKTGTFYEQYF. CDR3 coding DNA: TGTGCCATCAGCAAGACAGGGACGTTCTACGAGCAGTACTTC.

The chain is built from TRBV19 and TRBJ1-1; 11 positions match TRBD1. Germline lookup yields CDR1 LNHDA and CDR2 SQIVND (reference sequence). The CDR3 runs to 17 residues. V trimming: 6 bases; J trimming: 0 bases; junction bases outside the gene matches: 9. In DNA form, the CDR3 reads TGTGCCAGTAGCCCCCGGGACAGGGGGATTATGAACACTGAAGCTTTCTTT. Protein: CASSPRDRGIMNTEAFF.

The gene calls are TRBV7-9 and TRBJ1-1; D gene ambiguous. In germline, CDR1 is SEHNR, CDR2 FQNEAQ (reference sequence). The CDR3 is 15 residues long. With 4 bases removed from V and 0 bases from J, the gap between germline ends came to 12 bases. CDR3: CASSSRNLMNTEAFF. The DNA for the CDR3 is TGTGCCAGCAGCTCTAGGAACCTTATGAACACTGAAGCTTTCTTT.

The CDR3 loop is CASSRGGTEAFF. The DNA of the CDR3 is TGTGCCAGTAGTAGGGGGGGCACTGAAGCTTTCTTT. This sequence joins TRBV19 and TRBJ1-1; D may be TRBD1 (5 bases). The ends were cut back, 4 bases at V and 4 bases at J, with 7 bases in the middle. CDR3 size: 12 residues. Germline assignment: CDR1 LNHDA and CDR2 SQIVND (reference sequence).

The gene calls are TRBV12-3 or TRBV12-4 and TRBJ2-5; no reliable D call. V shed 3 bases and J shed 6 bases, with 11 bases lying between them. CDR3 length equals 13 residues. The CDR3 DNA follows: TGTGCCAGCAGTTTGGCCCCCCCGAAGACCCAGTACTTC. Translation: CASSLAPPKTQYF.

V is TRBV14 and J is TRBJ1-3, with D unresolved. The CDR3 contains 16 residues. Looked up from germline, CDR1 is SGHDN and CDR2 is FVKESK. V dropped 1 base and J dropped 0 bases, with 10 bases sitting between them. The CDR3 nucleotides are TGTGCCAGCAGCCAAGTGGTCGGGGTCTCTGGAAACACCATATATTTT. Protein product: CASSQVVGVSGNTIYF.

The chain couples TRBV27 to TRBJ2-3; D gene ambiguous. The germline CDR1 and CDR2 sequences are MNHEY and SMNVEV (reference sequence). The V end lost 3 bases, the J end lost 1 base, and 8 bases lay between the germline ends. CDR3 size: 14 residues. The CDR3 nucleotides are TGTGCCAGCAGTTTCGGGTTCCGCACAGATACGCAGTATTTT. Its translation: CASSFGFRTDTQYF.

This clone was observed a few times. The rearrangement uses TRBV7-9 and TRBJ1-5; D may be TRBD1 (5 bases). This CDR3 has 14 residues. CDR1 and CDR2 from the germline V gene are SEHNR and FQNEAQ (reference sequence). V lost 1 base, J lost 9 bases, and 13 bases lay in between. The CDR3 sequence: CASSLGGLNSPQHF. CDR3 DNA sequence: TGTGCCAGCAGCTTAGGGGGGTTAAATTCGCCCCAGCATTTT.

The V gene is TRBV25-1, the J gene TRBJ2-2; tentatively, D is TRBD1 or TRBD2 (5 bases each). Germline lookup yields CDR1 MGHDK and CDR2 SYGVNS. There are 14 residues in the CDR3. Trimming stripped 6 bases from V and 2 bases from J, with 10 bases between. This chain's CDR3 is CASREGINTGELFF. CDR3 DNA sequence: TGTGCCAGCAGAGAGGGGATTAACACCGGGGAGCTGTTTTTT.

The gene calls are TRBV5-1 and TRBJ2-1; 14 bases line up with TRBD2. Unmatched junction bases numbered 8, after V lost 2 bases and J lost 10 bases. The germline CDR1 and CDR2 sequences are SGHRS and YFSETQ. The CDR3 spans 16 residues. In nucleotides, the CDR3 is TGCGCCAGCAGCTTCGGCGGGACTAGCGGGAGATTGGAGCAGTTCTTC. This sequence encodes CASSFGGTSGRLEQFF. The full variable domain, with the rest looked up from reference TRBV5-1 and TRBJ2-1, is KAGVTQTPRYLIKTRGQQVTLSCSPISGHRSVSWYQQTPGQGLQFLFEYFSETQRNKGNFPGRFSGRQFSNSRSEMNVSTLELGDSALYLCASSFGGTSGRLEQFFGPGTRLTVL.

The rearrangement uses TRBV11-2 and TRBJ2-7; D is undetermined. Germline CDR1 reads SGHAT; CDR2 reads FQNNGV. The CDR3 covers 15 residues. V lost 1 base to trimming and J lost 4 bases, with 14 bases between them. The CDR3 loop is CASSLGVTPEYEQYF. For the CDR3, the DNA is TGTGCCAGCAGCTTAGGCGTCACGCCGGAGTACGAGCAGTACTTC.

V gene TRBV6-5 combines with J gene TRBJ2-1; D unresolved. Between the trimmed V and J ends, which lost 2 bases and 5 bases, there was a span of 13 bases. This CDR3 spans 15 amino acids. Germline V CDR1 and CDR2: MNHEY, SVGAGI. The CDR3 spells CASSYLHQRDNEQFF. The CDR3 region has the DNA TGTGCCAGCAGTTACCTTCATCAGAGAGACAATGAGCAGTTCTTC.

The rearrangement links TRBV12-3 or TRBV12-4 to TRBJ1-1; D is uncertain. The length of the CDR3 is 13 residues. V was trimmed by 0 bases and J by 7 bases, leaving 9 bases between them. This chain's CDR3 is CASSLAQRYEAFF. In DNA, the CDR3 is TGTGCCAGCAGTTTAGCCCAGCGATATGAAGCTTTCTTT.

V is TRBV11-2 and J is TRBJ2-2; 12 positions agree with TRBD2. Looked up from germline, CDR1 is SGHAT and CDR2 is FQNNGV. The CDR3 extends over 15 amino acids. V was clipped by 1 base and J by 12 bases; unmatched bases: 6. The CDR3 loop reads CASSLALGLAGKLFF. The CDR3 bases are TGTGCCAGCAGCTTAGCCCTCGGACTAGCGGGGAAGCTGTTTTTT.

The chain is built from TRBV18 and TRBJ2-7; a possible D gene is TRBD1 (5 bases). The germline V gene has CDR1 KGHSH and CDR2 LQKENI. The germline V and J ends were trimmed by 1 base and 2 bases, with 9 bases remaining between them. The length of the CDR3 is 14 residues. CDR3 sequence (DNA): TGTGCCAGCTCACCACTCCAGGGAACCTACGAGCAGTACTTC. It yields the protein CASSPLQGTYEQYF.

The V and J genes are TRBV15 and TRBJ1-4; 9 bases align to TRBD1. Trimming at V came to 5 bases and at J to 3 bases, leaving 4 bases not matched to a gene. The V gene's germline CDR1 is LNHNV and CDR2 YYDKDF (reference sequence). The CDR3 length is 15 residues. The CDR3 loop is CATSVQGAANEKLFF. DNA for the CDR3: TGTGCCACCAGCGTACAGGGGGCGGCTAATGAAAAACTGTTTTTT.

This clone has only one observation. The chain links TRBV5-1 to TRBJ1-6; D might be TRBD1 (5 bases). Germline-derived CDR1 and CDR2 are SGHRS and YFSETQ. There are 14 residues in the CDR3. The germline V and J ends were trimmed by 0 bases and 7 bases, with 8 bases remaining between them. The CDR3 DNA reads as TGCGCCAGCAGCTTGGGACGGACAAATTCACCCCTCCACTTT. Amino acids: CASSLGRTNSPLHF.

This rearrangement joins TRBV14 to TRBJ2-5; the D is unclear. Trimming shortened V by 0 bases and J by 1 base, and 6 bases separated the two germline ends. The CDR3 has 14 amino acids. Germline V lookup: CDR1 SGHDN, CDR2 FVKESK. The CDR3 sequence is CASSQDLTQETQYF. Here the CDR3 DNA reads TGTGCCAGCAGCCAAGACCTTACCCAAGAGACCCAGTACTTC.

The chain joins TRBV4-1 to TRBJ2-3, with no clear D. The germline CDR1 and CDR2 sequences are MGHRA and YSYEKL. CDR3 length: 13 residues. V was trimmed by 2 bases and J by 5 bases, leaving 8 bases between them. DNA of the CDR3: TGCGCCAGCAGCCAACCCCCAGGAGATACGCAGTATTTT. Its protein is CASSQPPGDTQYF.